Below, 19 T cell receptor beta chains from the same sample are listed, as sequenced in a study of blood T cell repertoires in COVID-19. The assay was immunoSEQ multiplex PCR, and TCRdb's table has in-frame clones only and misses some. The sample has fewer than 500,000 clones, roughly 87% seen once; the top ten hold roughly 0.7%. Sequenced input: PBMCs or T cells enriched from blood (not recorded which). The receptors originated from a young woman who had recovered from COVID-19.

The V gene is TRBV4-1, the J gene TRBJ1-3, with TRBD1 matching over 8 bases. The CDR3 is 18 residues long. The V segment lost 5 bases and the J segment 1 base; nucleotides outside the gene matches: 13. The V gene's germline CDR1 is MGHRA and CDR2 YSYEKL. CDR3 residues: CASSSLRDRGSSGNTIYF. The CDR3 coding sequence is TGCGCCAGCAGCTCGCTTCGTGACAGGGGATCTTCTGGAAACACCATATATTTT.

The J gene is TRBJ1-1, the V gene TRBV7-2, with a possible D match to TRBD1 (5 bases). This CDR3 is 16 amino acids long. Germline CDR1 reads SGHTA; CDR2 reads FQGNSA. V dropped 2 bases and J dropped 0 bases, with 13 bases sitting between them. The CDR3: CASSLPQGAMNTEAFF. The CDR3 DNA sequence: TGTGCCAGCAGCTTACCCCAGGGCGCCATGAACACTGAAGCTTTCTTT.

The gene calls are TRBV4-2 and TRBJ1-2, with no clear D. Looked up from germline, CDR1 is LGHNA and CDR2 is YNFKEQ. With 3 bases removed from V and 8 bases from J, the gap between germline ends came to 13 bases. CDR3 length: 13 amino acids. This CDR3 reads CASSQTPTGGYTF. DNA of the CDR3: TGTGCCAGCAGCCAGACTCCTACGGGAGGCTACACCTTC.

This chain connects TRBV6-2 or TRBV6-3 to TRBJ2-7; 8 bases line up with TRBD2. V dropped 2 bases and J dropped 6; count of bases not matched to a gene: 6. Per germline, CDR1 MNHEY and CDR2 SVGEGT. The CDR3 sequence is 14 residues long. CDR3 nucleotides: TGTGCCAGCAGTTACGCGGGGGGAACTATCGAGCAGTACTTC. It is translated as CASSYAGGTIEQYF.

The genes are TRBV15 and TRBJ1-3; D might be TRBD1 (5 bases). Germline loops: CDR1 LNHNV, CDR2 YYDKDF (reference sequence). Trimming pared 1 base from V and 1 base from J, leaving 14 bases between. The CDR3 is made up of 17 amino acids. This chain's CDR3 is CATSRVPRGLSGNTIYF. Here the CDR3 DNA reads TGTGCCACCAGCAGAGTCCCCCGGGGACTTTCTGGAAACACCATATATTTT.

This rearrangement joins TRBV28 to TRBJ2-3; 16 nucleotides line up with TRBD2. CDR3 length: 20 residues. V trimming: 6 bases; J trimming: 1 base; junction bases outside the gene matches: 13. Germline V CDR1 and CDR2: MDHEN, SYDVKM. DNA of the CDR3: TGTGCCAGCAGAATGACCTGGGGACTAGCGGGGGGGGCCCGCACAGATACGCAGTATTTT. This sequence encodes CASRMTWGLAGGARTDTQYF.

The chain recombines TRBV6-8 with TRBJ1-4; D possibly corresponds to TRBD1 (6 bases). The CDR3 extends over 14 amino acids. Trimming cost V 7 bases and J 8 bases, with 17 bases left between them. Germline V CDR1 and CDR2: MNHGY, SAAAGT. In nucleotides, the CDR3 is TGTGCCAGCACGACGGCAGGGGCAGGGGAAAAACTGTTTTTT. This sequence encodes CASTTAGAGEKLFF.

V and J are TRBV28 and TRBJ2-7, with D tentatively TRBD1 (6 bases). The length of the CDR3 is 14 residues. Per germline, CDR1 MDHEN and CDR2 SYDVKM. V lost 4 bases and J 5 bases, leaving 15 bases between the germline ends. CDR3 region: CASSYRDTYHEQYF. The DNA of the CDR3 is TGTGCCAGCAGTTACCGGGACACGTACCACGAGCAGTACTTC.

V and J are TRBV6-4 and TRBJ1-4, with 7 bases lining up with TRBD1. V dropped 4 bases and J dropped 8; count of bases not matched to a gene: 10. Germline CDR1 is MRHNA and CDR2 is SNTAGT. CDR3 size: 15 residues. CDR3 nucleotide sequence: TGTGCCAGCAGTGTGGAAAGACAGGGCGGGGAAAAACTGTTTTTT. Its translation is CASSVERQGGEKLFF.

The chain links TRBV29-1 to TRBJ2-1; 9 bases agree with TRBD2. J was trimmed by 4 bases and V by 7 bases; bases with no gene match: 17. This CDR3 has 17 residues. The V gene's germline CDR1 is SQVTM and CDR2 ANQGSEA. The CDR3: CSAEVIRRGGRYNEQFF. The CDR3 DNA is TGCAGCGCCGAAGTAATCAGGCGGGGGGGCAGGTACAATGAGCAGTTCTTC.

The chain combines TRBV2 with TRBJ1-1; weak D call: TRBD1 (5 bases). The V and J ends lost 1 base and 1 base respectively, with 16 bases between them. The CDR3 is 17 residues long. The germline V gene encodes CDR1 SNHLY and CDR2 FYNNEI. CDR3 nucleotide sequence: TGTGCCAGCAGTGAAGGAATAGACGGGGGAGAGAACACTGAAGCTTTCTTT. Its protein product is CASSEGIDGGENTEAFF.

The J gene is TRBJ2-7, the V gene TRBV11-3; 7 bases map to TRBD1. CDR1 SGHNT and CDR2 YENEEA come from the germline V gene. Trimming removed 3 bases from V and 6 bases from J; junction bases left unmatched: 8. CDR3 length equals 14 residues. DNA for the CDR3: TGTGCCAGCAGCTTGTTCGGGACAGACACCGAGCAGTACTTC. Translating it yields CASSLFGTDTEQYF. The entire variable domain, with the rest obtained from reference TRBV11-3 and TRBJ2-7, is as follows: EAGVVQSPRYKIIEKKQPVAFWCNPISGHNTLYWYLQNLGQGPELLIRYENEEAVDDSQLPKDRFSAERLKGVDSTLKIQPAELGDSAVYLCASSLFGTDTEQYFGPGTRLTVT.

In its sample, this clone was seen once. The J gene is TRBJ1-2, the V gene TRBV5-5; no reliable D call. CDR3 size: 15 residues. V lost 4 bases to trimming and J lost 5 bases, with 18 bases between them. The germline V gene has CDR1 SGHKS and CDR2 YYEKEE (reference sequence). The CDR3 nucleotides read TGTGCCAGCAGCCCGAATTCGGGGAGTTGGTATGGCTACACCTTC. This translates into CASSPNSGSWYGYTF.

This rearrangement joins TRBV3-1 (or the pseudogene TRBV3-2) to TRBJ1-6; possibly TRBD1 for D (5 bases). The CDR3 length is 14 residues. Germline loops: CDR1 LGHDT, CDR2 YNNKEL (reference sequence). The germline V and J ends were trimmed by 1 base and 7 bases, with 8 bases remaining between them. CDR3 in DNA: TGTGCCAGCAGCCAAGTTGGGGCCAATTCACCCCTCCACTTT. This codes for CASSQVGANSPLHF.

The chain has TRBV7-9 and TRBJ1-2; a weak D match, TRBD1 (6 bases). From germline, CDR1 is SEHNR and CDR2 FQNEAQ (reference sequence). The CDR3 contains 13 residues. With 3 bases removed from V and 6 bases from J, the gap between germline ends came to 11 bases. This CDR3 is CASSFTQGDGYTF. CDR3 nucleotide sequence: TGTGCCAGCAGCTTTACACAGGGCGATGGCTACACCTTC.

The CDR3 is CASSLAERGGPDTQYF. In DNA form, the CDR3 reads TGCGCCAGCAGCCTTGCGGAACGGGGGGGCCCAGATACGCAGTATTTT. This sequence joins TRBV4-1 and TRBJ2-3, with TRBD2 matching over 8 bases. After removal of 4 bases from V and 4 bases from J, the junction contained 10 bases not matched to a gene. This CDR3 has 16 amino acids. Germline values: CDR1 MGHRA, CDR2 YSYEKL.

The count of this clone is one. The junction departs from the called germline gene at one end, perhaps through a read error. The rearrangement uses TRBV18 and TRBJ2-7; 8 bases agree with TRBD1. The CDR3 extends over 13 amino acids. CDR1 is KGHSH and CDR2 is LQKENI in the germline V gene. This CDR3 reads CASSPTPGTGGDF. As DNA, the CDR3 is TGTGCCAGCTCACCTACCCCCGGGACAGGAGGTGACTTC. The full variable domain, with the rest looked up from reference TRBV18 and TRBJ2-7, is NAGVMQNPRHLVRRRGQEARLRCSPMKGHSHVYWYRQLPEEGLKFMVYLQKENIIDESGMPKERFSAEFPKEGPSILRIQQVVRGDSAAYFCASSPTPGTGGDFGPGTRLTVT.

The V call is TRBV28, the J call TRBJ1-3, with 7 bases identical to TRBD1. The germline V gene encodes CDR1 MDHEN and CDR2 SYDVKM. This CDR3 contains 16 residues. The V segment lost 3 bases and the J segment 0 bases; nucleotides outside the gene matches: 5. The CDR3: CASSFPGQLSGNTIYF. CDR3 in DNA: TGTGCCAGCAGTTTCCCGGGACAGCTCTCTGGAAACACCATATATTTT.

Note on this clone: This sample includes further DNA sequences coding for the same CDR3. The genes are TRBV9 and TRBJ2-5, with D maybe TRBD2 (6 bases). Trimming took 2 bases from V and 2 from J, leaving 7 bases between them. This CDR3 comprises 13 residues. The germline CDR1 and CDR2 sequences are SGDLS and YYNGEE. CDR3 DNA sequence: TGTGCCAGCAGCGTGGCGGGACAAGAGACCCAGTACTTC. It specifies CASSVAGQETQYF. Full variable domain (rest looked up from reference TRBV9 and TRBJ2-5): DSGVTQTPKHLITATGQRVTLRCSPRSGDLSVYWYQQSLDQGLQFLIQYYNGEERAKGNILERFSAQQFPDLHSELNLSSLELGDSALYFCASSVAGQETQYFGPGTRLLVL.